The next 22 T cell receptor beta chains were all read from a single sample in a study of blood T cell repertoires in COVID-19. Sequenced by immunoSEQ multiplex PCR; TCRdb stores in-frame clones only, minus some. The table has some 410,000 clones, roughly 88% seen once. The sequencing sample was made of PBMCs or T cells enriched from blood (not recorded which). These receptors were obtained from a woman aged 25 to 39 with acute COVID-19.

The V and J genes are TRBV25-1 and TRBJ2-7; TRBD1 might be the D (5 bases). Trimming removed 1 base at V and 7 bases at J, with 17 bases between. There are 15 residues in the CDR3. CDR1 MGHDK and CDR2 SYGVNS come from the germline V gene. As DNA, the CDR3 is TGTGCCAGCAGTGAATCCAAACGACAGAGATATGAGCAGTACTTC. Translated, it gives CASSESKRQRYEQYF.

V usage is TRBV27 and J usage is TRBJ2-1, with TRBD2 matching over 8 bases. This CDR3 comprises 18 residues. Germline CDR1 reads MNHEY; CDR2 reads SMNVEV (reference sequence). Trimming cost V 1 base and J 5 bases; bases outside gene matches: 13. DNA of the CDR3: TGTGCCAGCAGTTTATGGAGCTTTTACGGGGGGGCCGACAATGAGCAGTTCTTC. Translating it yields CASSLWSFYGGADNEQFF.

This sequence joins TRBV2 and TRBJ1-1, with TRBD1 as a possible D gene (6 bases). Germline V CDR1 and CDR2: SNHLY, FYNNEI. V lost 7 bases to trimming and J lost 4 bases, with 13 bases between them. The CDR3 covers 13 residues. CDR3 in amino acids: CASTPGEITEAFF. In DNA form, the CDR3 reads TGTGCCAGCACCCCAGGGGAAATCACTGAAGCTTTCTTT.

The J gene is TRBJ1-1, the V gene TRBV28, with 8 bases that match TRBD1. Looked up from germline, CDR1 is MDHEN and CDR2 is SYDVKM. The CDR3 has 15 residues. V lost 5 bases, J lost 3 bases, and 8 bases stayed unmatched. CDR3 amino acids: CASSLQGATHTEAFF. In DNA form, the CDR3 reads TGTGCCAGCAGTCTTCAGGGGGCTACGCACACTGAAGCTTTCTTT.

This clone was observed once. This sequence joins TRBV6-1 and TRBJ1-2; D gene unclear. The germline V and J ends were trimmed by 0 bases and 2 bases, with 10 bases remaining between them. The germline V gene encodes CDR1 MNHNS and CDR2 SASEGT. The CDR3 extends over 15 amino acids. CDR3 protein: CASSEAVGGNYGYTF. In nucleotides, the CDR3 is TGTGCCAGCAGTGAAGCCGTGGGAGGGAACTATGGCTACACCTTC.

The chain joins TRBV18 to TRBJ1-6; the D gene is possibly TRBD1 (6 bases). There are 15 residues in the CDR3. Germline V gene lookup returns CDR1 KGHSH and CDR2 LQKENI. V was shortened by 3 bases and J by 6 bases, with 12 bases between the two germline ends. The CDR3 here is CASSPVQGPNSPLHF. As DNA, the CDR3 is TGTGCCAGCTCACCTGTACAGGGACCTAATTCACCCCTCCACTTT. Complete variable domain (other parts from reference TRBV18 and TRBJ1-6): NAGVMQNPRHLVRRRGQEARLRCSPMKGHSHVYWYRQLPEEGLKFMVYLQKENIIDESGMPKERFSAEFPKEGPSILRIQQVVRGDSAAYFCASSPVQGPNSPLHFGNGTRLTVT.

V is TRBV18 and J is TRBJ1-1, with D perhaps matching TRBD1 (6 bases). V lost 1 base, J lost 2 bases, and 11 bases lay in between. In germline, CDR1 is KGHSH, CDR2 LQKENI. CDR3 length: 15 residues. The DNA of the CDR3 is TGTGCCAGCTCACCACAGAACAGGGAAAACACTGAAGCTTTCTTT. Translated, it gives CASSPQNRENTEAFF.

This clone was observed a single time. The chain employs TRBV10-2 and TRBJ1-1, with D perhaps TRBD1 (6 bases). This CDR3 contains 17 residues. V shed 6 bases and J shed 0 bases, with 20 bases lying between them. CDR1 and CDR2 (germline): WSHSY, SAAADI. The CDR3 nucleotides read TGCGCCAGCAGGGAGGGGGGCAGAGTGTATATGAACACTGAAGCTTTCTTT. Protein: CASREGGRVYMNTEAFF.

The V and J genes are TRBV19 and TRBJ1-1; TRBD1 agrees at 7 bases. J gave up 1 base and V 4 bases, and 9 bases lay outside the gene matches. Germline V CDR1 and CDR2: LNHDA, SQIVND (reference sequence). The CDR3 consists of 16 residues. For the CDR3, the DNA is TGTGCCAGTAGTAGCGACCAGGGGGGCCGGAACACTGAAGCTTTCTTT. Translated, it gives CASSSDQGGRNTEAFF.

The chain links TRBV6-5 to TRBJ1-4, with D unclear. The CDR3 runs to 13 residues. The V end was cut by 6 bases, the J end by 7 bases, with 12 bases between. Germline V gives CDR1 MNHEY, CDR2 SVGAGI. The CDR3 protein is CASRLRYLEKLFF. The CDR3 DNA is TGTGCCAGCAGGTTGCGCTACCTTGAAAAACTGTTTTTT.

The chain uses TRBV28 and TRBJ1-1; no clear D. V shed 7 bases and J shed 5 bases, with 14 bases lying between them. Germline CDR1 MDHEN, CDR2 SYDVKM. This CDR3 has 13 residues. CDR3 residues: CASKLEGWTEAFF. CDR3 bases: TGTGCCAGCAAACTGGAGGGCTGGACTGAAGCTTTCTTT.

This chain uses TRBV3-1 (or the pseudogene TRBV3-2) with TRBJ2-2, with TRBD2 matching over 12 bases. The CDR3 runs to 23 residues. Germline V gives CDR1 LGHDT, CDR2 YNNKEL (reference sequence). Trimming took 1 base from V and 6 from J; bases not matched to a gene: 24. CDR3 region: CASSQGRGDRLAGAPFSPGELFF. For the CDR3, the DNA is TGTGCCAGCAGCCAAGGCAGGGGGGACAGACTAGCGGGGGCCCCTTTTTCTCCCGGGGAGCTGTTTTTT.

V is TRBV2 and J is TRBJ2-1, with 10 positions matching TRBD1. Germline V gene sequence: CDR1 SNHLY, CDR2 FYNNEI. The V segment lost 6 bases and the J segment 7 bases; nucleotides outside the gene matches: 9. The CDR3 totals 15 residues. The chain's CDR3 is CASRRGRTGGNEQFF. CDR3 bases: TGTGCCAGCAGGAGGGGTAGGACAGGGGGTAATGAGCAGTTCTTC.

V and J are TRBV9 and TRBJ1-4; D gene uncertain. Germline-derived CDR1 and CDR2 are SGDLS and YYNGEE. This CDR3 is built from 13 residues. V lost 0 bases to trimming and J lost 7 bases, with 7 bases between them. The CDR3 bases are TGTGCCAGCAGCGTAGCGCCCGGTGAAAAACTGTTTTTT. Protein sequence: CASSVAPGEKLFF. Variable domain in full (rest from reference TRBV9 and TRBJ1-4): DSGVTQTPKHLITATGQRVTLRCSPRSGDLSVYWYQQSLDQGLQFLIQYYNGEERAKGNILERFSAQQFPDLHSELNLSSLELGDSALYFCASSVAPGEKLFFGSGTQLSVL.

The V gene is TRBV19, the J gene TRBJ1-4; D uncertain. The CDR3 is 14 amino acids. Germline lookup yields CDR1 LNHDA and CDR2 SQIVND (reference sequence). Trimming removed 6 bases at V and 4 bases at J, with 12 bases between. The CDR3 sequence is CASRKSPGNEKLFF. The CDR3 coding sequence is TGTGCCAGTAGGAAGAGCCCGGGTAATGAAAAACTGTTTTTT.

The CDR3 here is CASSPDRGRTDTQYF. DNA for the CDR3: TGCGCCAGCAGCCCGGACAGGGGGCGCACAGATACGCAGTATTTT. The chain is built from TRBV10-1 and TRBJ2-3; 11 nucleotides align to TRBD1. Trimming cost V 6 bases and J 1 base; bases outside gene matches: 3. The CDR3 is made up of 15 amino acids. Germline loops: CDR1 WNHNN, CDR2 SYGVQD (reference sequence).

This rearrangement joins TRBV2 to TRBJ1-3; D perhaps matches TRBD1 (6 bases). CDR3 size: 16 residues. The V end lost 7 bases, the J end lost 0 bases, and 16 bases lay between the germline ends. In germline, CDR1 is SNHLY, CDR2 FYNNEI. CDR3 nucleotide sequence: TGTGCCAGCAATGTAGGGGGTCTGCGCTCTGGAAACACCATATATTTT. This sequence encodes CASNVGGLRSGNTIYF.

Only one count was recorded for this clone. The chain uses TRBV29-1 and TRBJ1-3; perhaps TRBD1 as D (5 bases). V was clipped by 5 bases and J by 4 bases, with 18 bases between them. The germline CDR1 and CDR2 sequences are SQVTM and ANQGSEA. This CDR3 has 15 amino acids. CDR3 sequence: CSVSGLASSGNTIYF. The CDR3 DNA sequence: TGCAGCGTTTCAGGGTTAGCCTCCTCCGGAAACACCATATATTTT.

In DNA, the CDR3 is TGCGCCAGCAGCTTGGAGGGACTAGACCGGGAGTATTTT. It translates to CASSLEGLDREYF. The genes are TRBV5-1 and TRBJ2-3; 8 nucleotides match TRBD2. The CDR3 is 13 residues long. Unmatched junction bases numbered 7, after V lost 0 bases and J lost 13 bases. Germline lookup yields CDR1 SGHRS and CDR2 YFSETQ.

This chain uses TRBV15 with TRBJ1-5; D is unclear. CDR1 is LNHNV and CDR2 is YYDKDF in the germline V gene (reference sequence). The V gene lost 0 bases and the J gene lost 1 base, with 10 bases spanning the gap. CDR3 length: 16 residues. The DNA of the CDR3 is TGTGCCACCAGCAGAGATCGGACGGGGAGCAATCAGCCCCAGCATTTT. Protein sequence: CATSRDRTGSNQPQHF.

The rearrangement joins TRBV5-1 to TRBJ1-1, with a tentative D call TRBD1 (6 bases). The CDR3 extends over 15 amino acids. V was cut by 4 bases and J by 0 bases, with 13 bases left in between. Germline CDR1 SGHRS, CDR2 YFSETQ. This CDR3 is CASSPQGPMNTEAFF. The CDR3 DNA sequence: TGCGCCAGCAGCCCCCAGGGGCCTATGAACACTGAAGCTTTCTTT. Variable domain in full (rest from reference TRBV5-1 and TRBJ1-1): KAGVTQTPRYLIKTRGQQVTLSCSPISGHRSVSWYQQTPGQGLQFLFEYFSETQRNKGNFPGRFSGRQFSNSRSEMNVSTLELGDSALYLCASSPQGPMNTEAFFGQGTRLTVV.

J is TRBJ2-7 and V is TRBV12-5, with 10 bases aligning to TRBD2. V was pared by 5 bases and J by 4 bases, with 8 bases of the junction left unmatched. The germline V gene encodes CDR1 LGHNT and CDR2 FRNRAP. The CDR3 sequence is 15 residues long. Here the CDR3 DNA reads TGTGCTAGTGGTCCCCGGACTAGCGGTGAATACGAGCAGTACTTC. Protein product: CASGPRTSGEYEQYF.